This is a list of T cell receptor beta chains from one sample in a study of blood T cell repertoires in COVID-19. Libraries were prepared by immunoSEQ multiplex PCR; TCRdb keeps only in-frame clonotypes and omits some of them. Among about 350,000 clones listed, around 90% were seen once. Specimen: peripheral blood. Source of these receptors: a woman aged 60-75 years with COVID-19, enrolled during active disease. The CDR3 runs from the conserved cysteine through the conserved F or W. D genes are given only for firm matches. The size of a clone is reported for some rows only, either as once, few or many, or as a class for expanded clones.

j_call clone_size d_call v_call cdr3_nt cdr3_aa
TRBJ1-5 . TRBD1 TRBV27 TGTGCCAGCACCCAAGACAGGGGGCGCGATCAGCCCCAGCATTTT CASTQDRGRDQPQHF
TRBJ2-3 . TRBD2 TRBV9 TGTGCCAGCAGCGTAGATGGTAGCGGGGGCGCGAGCACAGATACGCAGTATTTT CASSVDGSGGASTDTQYF
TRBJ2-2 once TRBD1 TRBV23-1 TGCGCCAGCAGTCTCCCGGACAGGGGTGTCGCCGGGGAGCTGTTTTTT CASSLPDRGVAGELFF
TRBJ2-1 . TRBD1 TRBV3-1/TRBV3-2 TGTGCCAGCAGCTCCGGGACAGGGTGGGTCAATGAGCAGTTCTTC CASSSGTGWVNEQFF
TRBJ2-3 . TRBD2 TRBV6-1 TGTGCCAGCAGTGTTCAGACTAGCGGGGCAGGAGATACGCAGTATTTT CASSVQTSGAGDTQYF
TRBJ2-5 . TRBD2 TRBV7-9 TGTGCCAGCAGCTTACGGCGGGGGGGCCGCGAGACCCAGTACTTC CASSLRRGGRETQYF
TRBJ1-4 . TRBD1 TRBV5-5 TGTGCCAGCAGCTTCAGGGGGACTAATGAAAAACTGTTTTTT CASSFRGTNEKLFF
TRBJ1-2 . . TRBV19 TGTGCCAGTAACCGGGGATGGTATGGCTACACCTTC CASNRGWYGYTF
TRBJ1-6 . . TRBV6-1 TGTGCCAGCAGTGATTTTATTTGGGGACAATCTCTCGGTTCACCCCTCCACTTT CASSDFIWGQSLGSPLHF
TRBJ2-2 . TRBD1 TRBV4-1 TGCGCCAGCAGCCACTCCCCCGTGACAGGGGGCGGAAGGACCGGGGAGCTGTTTTTT CASSHSPVTGGGRTGELFF
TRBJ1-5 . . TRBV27 TGTGCCAGCAGTCCTCACGAGGGTAGGGGCAATCAGCCCCAGCATTTT CASSPHEGRGNQPQHF
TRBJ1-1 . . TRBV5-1 TGCGCCAGCAGCTTGGCCGTCAGGGGGAACACTGAAGCTTTCTTT CASSLAVRGNTEAFF
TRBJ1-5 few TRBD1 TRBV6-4 TGTGCCAGCAGTGACTGGGGGGGACAGGGTAATAATCAGCCCCAGCATTTT CASSDWGGQGNNQPQHF
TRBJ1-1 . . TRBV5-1 TGCGCCAGCAGCTTCGGACAGAACACTGAAGCTTTCTTT CASSFGQNTEAFF
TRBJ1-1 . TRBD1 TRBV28 TGTGCCAGCAGTTTATCAGGGGGAGGTAACACTGAAGCTTTCTTT CASSLSGGGNTEAFF
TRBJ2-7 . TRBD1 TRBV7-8 TGTGCCAGCAGCTTACTAGGGGCGTTCCCGGGACAGACCTACGAGCAGTACTTC CASSLLGAFPGQTYEQYF
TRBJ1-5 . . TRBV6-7 TGTGCCAGCAGTTACCATGAACAGACGACAGGCCCTCAGCCCCAGCATTTT CASSYHEQTTGPQPQHF
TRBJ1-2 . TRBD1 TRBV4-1 TGCGCCAGCAGCCAAGGCGACAGGGGGCAATATGGCTACACCTTC CASSQGDRGQYGYTF
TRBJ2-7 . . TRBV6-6 TGTGCCAGCAGAACTGAAAGGGGATACGAGCAGTACTTC CASRTERGYEQYF
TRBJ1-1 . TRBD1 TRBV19 TGTGCCAGTACTAGGGACAGGGGAAACACTGAAGCTTTCTTT CASTRDRGNTEAFF
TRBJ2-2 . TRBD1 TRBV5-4 TGTGCCAGCAGCCCCAGAGGGGGCAAGAACACCGGGGAGCTGTTTTTT CASSPRGGKNTGELFF
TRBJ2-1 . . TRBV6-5 TGTGCCAGCAGTAGAACAGGGAATGACTACAATGAGCAGTTCTTC CASSRTGNDYNEQFF
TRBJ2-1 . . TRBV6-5 TGTGCCAGCAGTTACTCGAGGGGGGGCTCCTACAATGAGCAGTTCTTC CASSYSRGGSYNEQFF
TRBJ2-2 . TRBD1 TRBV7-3 TGTGCCAGCAGCCTTGGACAGGGCTGGACCGGGGAGCTGTTTTTT CASSLGQGWTGELFF
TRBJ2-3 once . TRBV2 TGTGCCAGCAGGGGCCATCCAACTAGCACAGATACGCAGTATTTT CASRGHPTSTDTQYF
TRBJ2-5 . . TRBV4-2 TGTGCCAGCAGCCAAGAACGGGGGGCGAGAGAGACCCAGTACTTC CASSQERGARETQYF
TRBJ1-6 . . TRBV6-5 TGTGCCAGCAGACGTGGGGGACTTGGGAATTCACCCCTCCACTTT CASRRGGLGNSPLHF
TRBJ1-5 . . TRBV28 TGTGCCAGCAGTTTATGGAGCCTACAGGGAGGGGAAGGACAGCCCCAGCATTTT CASSLWSLQGGEGQPQHF
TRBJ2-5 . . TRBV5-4 TGTGCCAGCAGCGCCGCAGGGACACTGAAAGAGACCCAGTACTTC CASSAAGTLKETQYF
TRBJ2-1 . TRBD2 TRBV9 TGTGCCAGCAGCGTACGGAGCGGGGGGGTATTTAATGAGCAGTTCTTC CASSVRSGGVFNEQFF
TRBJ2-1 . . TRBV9 TGTGCCAGCAGCGTAGAGGGCAGGGGAGCTGAGCAGTTCTTC CASSVEGRGAEQFF
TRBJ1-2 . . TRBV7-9 TGTGCCAGCAGCTTATTCGGTGGCTACACCTTC CASSLFGGYTF
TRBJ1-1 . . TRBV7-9 TGTGCCAGCAGCTTCTTCGGGGTCTCTGAAGCTTTCTTT CASSFFGVSEAFF
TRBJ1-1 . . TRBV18 TGTGCCAGCTCACCCCAGGTGAACACTGAAGCTTTCTTT CASSPQVNTEAFF
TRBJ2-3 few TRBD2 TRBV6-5 TGTGCCACCCGTTTAGTAGCGGGAAGCACAGATACGCAGTATTTT CATRLVAGSTDTQYF
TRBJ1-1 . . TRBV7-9 TGTGCCAGCAGCCGTAGTTTGGGGGGGAAGAACACTGAAGCTTTCTTT CASSRSLGGKNTEAFF
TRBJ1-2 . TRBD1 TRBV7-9 TGTGCTCCCGGGGACAGTTACAACTATGGCTACACCTTC CAPGDSYNYGYTF
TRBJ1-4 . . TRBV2 TGTGCCAGCAGTGACAGGGGTATCGTTAATGAAAAACTGTTTTTT CASSDRGIVNEKLFF
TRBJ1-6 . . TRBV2 TGTGCCAGCAGTAGGAGGGCTGGGGCCTATAATTCACCCCTCCACTTT CASSRRAGAYNSPLHF
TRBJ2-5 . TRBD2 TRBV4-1 TGCGCCAGCAGCCAGGGGCTCGCTAGCGGGGGAGAAGAGACCCAGTACTTC CASSQGLASGGEETQYF
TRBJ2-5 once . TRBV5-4 TGTGCCAGCAGCTGGCCGGGGGAGCAAGAGACCCAGTACTTC CASSWPGEQETQYF
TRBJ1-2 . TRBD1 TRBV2 TGTGCCAGCAGCTTGACAGGGGAGGAAAGCTACACCTTC CASSLTGEESYTF
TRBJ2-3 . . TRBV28 TGTGCCAGCAGTTTATTCGGAGGCGGGGCCAGCACAGATACGCAGTATTTT CASSLFGGGASTDTQYF
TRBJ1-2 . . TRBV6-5 TGTGCCAGCAGCTCTAGACAGGACCTCTATGGCTACACCTTC CASSSRQDLYGYTF
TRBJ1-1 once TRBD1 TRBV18 TGTGCCAGCTCACGGACAGGGGTCGGCACTGAAGCTTTCTTT CASSRTGVGTEAFF
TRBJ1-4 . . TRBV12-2 TGTGCAAGTCGCCCACGGGGGTTCCATGAAAAACTGTTTTTT CASRPRGFHEKLFF
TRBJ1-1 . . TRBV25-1 TGTGCCAGCAGTGAATGGGCGGGGGGCGGAACTGAAGCTTTCTTT CASSEWAGGGTEAFF
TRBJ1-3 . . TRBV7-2 TGTGCCAGCAGCCGGAGGTTGGAGGACAGCGCTATCTCTGGAAACACCATATATTTT CASSRRLEDSAISGNTIYF
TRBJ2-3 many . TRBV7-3 TGTGCCAGCAGCTTAAGAGGAAGCCGCTCAGATACGCAGTATTTT CASSLRGSRSDTQYF
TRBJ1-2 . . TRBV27 TGTGCCAGCAGTCAGATCCGCGGACATGTCCCCGGCTACACCTTC CASSQIRGHVPGYTF
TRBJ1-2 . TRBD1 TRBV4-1 TGCGCCAGCAGCCCGGAACAGGGGCTGCCTTATGGCTACACCTTC CASSPEQGLPYGYTF
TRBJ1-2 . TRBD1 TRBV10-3 TGTGCCATCAAATGGGCGGTGGAGGGGGCGGATGGCTACACCTTC CAIKWAVEGADGYTF
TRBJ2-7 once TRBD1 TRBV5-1 TGCGCCAGCAGCTCCTCCGGACAGGGCTCCTACGAGCAGTACTTC CASSSSGQGSYEQYF
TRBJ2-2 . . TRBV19 TGTGCCAGTAGGTGGAGGAACACCGGGGAGCTGTTTTTT CASRWRNTGELFF
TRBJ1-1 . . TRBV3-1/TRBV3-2 TGTGCCAGCAGCCAATCGACAGTGAACACTGAAGCTTTCTTT CASSQSTVNTEAFF
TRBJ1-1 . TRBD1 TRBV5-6 TGTGCCAGCAGCTTCGGGACAGGAAGCCTCAACACTGAAGCTTTCTTT CASSFGTGSLNTEAFF
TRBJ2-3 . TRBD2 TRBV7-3 TGTGCCAGCAGCTACAATAGCGGGAGGAACACAGATACGCAGTATTTT CASSYNSGRNTDTQYF
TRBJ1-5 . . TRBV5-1 TGCGCCAGCAGGTACTGGCAGGGGAGAGGGGATCAGCCCCAGCATTTT CASRYWQGRGDQPQHF
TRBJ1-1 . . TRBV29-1 TGCAGCGTTGGAACAGGGCGCGGGGGGTGGGCTTTCTTT CSVGTGRGGWAFF
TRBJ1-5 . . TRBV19 TGTGCCAGTAGTATAGATAAGGGGCAGGGTGGACGTCAGCCCCAGCATTTT CASSIDKGQGGRQPQHF